Shown below are 15 T cell receptor beta chains from a single sample sequenced in a study of cytomegalovirus exposure and HLA in healthy donors. The PCR employed 60 Vbeta primers together with 13 Jbeta primers. Profiling relied on immunoSEQ multiplex PCR, and the TCRdb table lists in-frame clones only, not all of them. The data hold some 130,000 clones, with around 80% observed a single time. Sequencing was done on a sample of PBMCs. The receptor source for this set is a man aged 40-50 years in good health and CMV-seropositive.

This chain connects TRBV15 to TRBJ2-1, with 13 bases identical to TRBD2. After removal of 1 base from V and 9 bases from J, the junction contained 9 bases not matched to a gene. The CDR3 runs 17 residues. The V gene's germline CDR1 is LNHNV and CDR2 YYDKDF (reference sequence). CDR3 residues: CATSRVVGTSGTPEQFF. CDR3 bases: TGTGCCACCAGCAGAGTTGTTGGGACTAGCGGGACCCCTGAGCAGTTCTTC.

This chain uses TRBV6-1 with TRBJ1-3; D is unresolved. The CDR3 loop spans 12 amino acids. Trimming shortened V by 6 bases and J by 0 bases, and 3 bases separated the two germline ends. Germline V lookup: CDR1 MNHNS, CDR2 SASEGT. In nucleotides, the CDR3 is TGTGCCAGCAGCCGCTCTGGAAACACCATATATTTT. Its translation: CASSRSGNTIYF.

This chain uses TRBV6-5 with TRBJ2-5; 7 nucleotides match TRBD2. In germline, CDR1 is MNHEY, CDR2 SVGAGI. This CDR3 has 15 amino acids. The junction had 4 bases not matched to a gene; V was cut back by 2 bases and J by 1 base. As DNA, the CDR3 is TGTGCCAGCAGTTACACAACTAGCGCCCAAGAGACCCAGTACTTC. Its protein is CASSYTTSAQETQYF.

The table lists this clone with a few counts. The chain employs TRBV25-1 and TRBJ1-2, with D maybe TRBD1 (5 bases). Germline V gene sequence: CDR1 MGHDK, CDR2 SYGVNS. Trimming left V 5 bases short and J 2 bases short, with 9 bases between. The CDR3 contains 13 residues. The CDR3 bases are TGTGCCAGCAGTAGGGGAACGAACTATGGCTACACCTTC. Encoded protein: CASSRGTNYGYTF.

The gene calls are TRBV11-3 and TRBJ2-1, with 7 bases fitting TRBD2. Trimming cost V 2 bases and J 4 bases; bases outside gene matches: 5. Germline CDR1 reads SGHNT; CDR2 reads YENEEA. CDR3 length: 15 residues. The CDR3 region has the DNA TGTGCCAGCAGCTTAAGTCTAGCGGAGTACAATGAGCAGTTCTTC. Amino acid sequence: CASSLSLAEYNEQFF.

The chain couples TRBV10-3 to TRBJ2-1, with TRBD2 matching over 7 bases. The junction had 15 bases not matched to a gene; V was cut back by 4 bases and J by 9 bases. This CDR3 comprises 16 residues. Germline CDR1 and CDR2: ENHRY and SYGVKD. CDR3 amino acids: CAISGRLAEFGGEQFF. CDR3 nucleotide sequence: TGTGCCATCAGTGGGAGGCTAGCGGAGTTTGGCGGTGAGCAGTTCTTC.

The CDR3 DNA is TGTGCCAGCAGTTTATCAAGCGGGAGGGACACGCAGTATTTT. Translated: CASSLSSGRDTQYF. The gene calls are TRBV28 and TRBJ2-3; TRBD2 matches at 10 bases. The V gene's germline CDR1 is MDHEN and CDR2 SYDVKM. The CDR3 has 14 residues. V trimming: 1 base; J trimming: 9 bases; junction bases outside the gene matches: 4.

The rearrangement links TRBV5-1 to TRBJ1-1; TRBD1 aligns across 8 bases. Per germline, CDR1 SGHRS and CDR2 YFSETQ. The junction had 7 bases not matched to a gene; V was cut back by 3 bases and J by 0 bases. The CDR3 length is 16 residues. CDR3 sequence: CASSSYDRGMNTEAFF. Written as DNA, the CDR3 is TGCGCCAGCAGCTCCTACGACAGGGGTATGAACACTGAAGCTTTCTTT.

This clone was seen more than once but under ten times. V is TRBV9 and J is TRBJ2-2; TRBD2 might be the D (6 bases). The length of the CDR3 is 16 residues. The V end lost 4 bases, the J end lost 7 bases, and 20 bases lay between the germline ends. CDR1 is SGDLS, CDR2 YYNGEE, per germline. Written as DNA, the CDR3 is TGTGCCAGCAGCATTAGAGGCGGGATAGATATCGGGGAGCTGTTTTTT. It is translated as CASSIRGGIDIGELFF.

The gene calls are TRBV6-1 and TRBJ2-1; D call uncertain. CDR1 and CDR2 from the germline V gene are MNHNS and SASEGT. Trimming left V 6 bases short and J 4 bases short, with 10 bases between. This CDR3 has 13 amino acids. The CDR3 here is CASRMFSYNEQFF. The DNA of the CDR3 is TGTGCCAGCAGGATGTTTAGTTACAATGAGCAGTTCTTC.

The V gene is TRBV7-9, the J gene TRBJ1-1; 9 bases are a match to TRBD1. Per the germline V gene, CDR1 is SEHNR and CDR2 is FQNEAQ (reference sequence). Trimming removed 5 bases from V and 4 bases from J; junction bases left unmatched: 8. CDR3 length equals 15 residues. In DNA form, the CDR3 reads TGTGCCAGCAGCACCCCGACAGGGGGGGGCACTGAAGCTTTCTTT. This sequence encodes CASSTPTGGGTEAFF.

The chain combines TRBV10-3 with TRBJ1-2; 10 bases are shared with TRBD1. The V gene end was trimmed by 5 bases and the J gene end by 3 bases; junction bases not matched to a gene: 9. CDR1 and CDR2 (germline): ENHRY, SYGVKD. The CDR3 spans 16 residues. The CDR3 protein is CAISLDRGKQHYGYTF. CDR3 nucleotide sequence: TGTGCCATCAGTTTGGACAGGGGGAAACAACACTATGGCTACACCTTC.

The chain couples TRBV5-1 to TRBJ2-7; 9 bases match TRBD1. Germline V CDR1 and CDR2: SGHRS, YFSETQ. The ends lost 3 bases at V and 4 bases at J; junction bases unmatched: 5. The CDR3 extends over 14 amino acids. CDR3 loop: CASSWTGQGYEQYF. The DNA for the CDR3 is TGCGCCAGCAGCTGGACGGGACAGGGATACGAGCAGTACTTC.

CDR3 sequence reads: CAISDHRDEQYF. Here the CDR3 DNA reads TGTGCCATCAGTGATCATCGGGACGAGCAGTACTTC. The genes are TRBV10-3 and TRBJ2-7; no definite D call. The germline gives CDR1 ENHRY, CDR2 SYGVKD. The CDR3 sequence is 12 residues long. V lost 3 bases and J lost 5, with 8 bases in between.

This chain joins TRBV30 and TRBJ2-1, with 12 nucleotides matching TRBD2. In germline, CDR1 is GTSNPN, CDR2 SVGIG (reference sequence). The V gene end was trimmed by 3 bases and the J gene end by 4 bases; junction bases not matched to a gene: 4. The CDR3 loop spans 15 amino acids. CDR3 protein: CAWSLTSGGYNEQFF. CDR3 DNA: TGTGCCTGGAGCTTGACTAGCGGGGGATACAATGAGCAGTTCTTC.